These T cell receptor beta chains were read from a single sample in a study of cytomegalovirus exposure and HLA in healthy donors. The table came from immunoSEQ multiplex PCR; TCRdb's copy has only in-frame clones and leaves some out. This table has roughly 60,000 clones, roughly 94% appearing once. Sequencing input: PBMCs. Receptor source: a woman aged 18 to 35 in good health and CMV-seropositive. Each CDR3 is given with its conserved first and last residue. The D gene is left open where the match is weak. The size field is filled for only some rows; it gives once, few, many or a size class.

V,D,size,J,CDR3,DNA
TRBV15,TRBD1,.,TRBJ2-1,CATSRETGAWDEQFF,TGTGCCACCAGCAGAGAGACAGGGGCCTGGGATGAGCAGTTCTTC
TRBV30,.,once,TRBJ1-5,CAWSDLPGVNQPQHF,TGTGCCTGGAGTGATCTCCCGGGGGTCAATCAGCCCCAGCATTTT
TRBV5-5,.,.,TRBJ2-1,CASSLVAGTYNEQFF,TGTGCCAGCAGCTTGGTTGCGGGAACCTACAATGAGCAGTTCTTC
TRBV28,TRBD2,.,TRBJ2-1,CASSFPNHAGLAGGPDEQFF,TGTGCCAGCAGTTTTCCCAACCACGCCGGACTAGCGGGAGGGCCGGATGAGCAGTTCTTC
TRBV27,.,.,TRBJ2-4,CASSLERSNIQYF,TGTGCCAGCAGTTTAGAACGGTCGAACATTCAGTACTTC
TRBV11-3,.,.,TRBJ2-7,CASSSFYEQYF,TGTGCCAGCAGCTCCTTCTACGAGCAGTACTTC
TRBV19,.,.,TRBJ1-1,CASSPTGSMNTEAFF,TGTGCCAGTAGTCCCACAGGGTCGATGAACACTGAAGCTTTCTTT
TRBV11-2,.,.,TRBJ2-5,CASSSSSYQETQYF,TGTGCCAGCAGCTCCTCTAGCTACCAAGAGACCCAGTACTTC
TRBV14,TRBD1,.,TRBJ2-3,CASSQTGGSRTDTQYF,TGTGCCAGCAGCCAAACAGGGGGATCGCGCACAGATACGCAGTATTTT
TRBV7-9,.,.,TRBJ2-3,CASTTLDLGYTDTQYF,TGTGCCAGCACCACCCTCGACCTGGGCTACACAGATACGCAGTATTTT
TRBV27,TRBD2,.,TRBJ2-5,CASSLASGGAVLGETQYF,TGTGCCAGCAGTTTAGCAAGCGGGGGGGCCGTCTTAGGGGAGACCCAGTACTTC
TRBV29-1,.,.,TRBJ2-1,CSAGRGTYNEQFF,TGCAGCGCTGGGAGGGGGACGTACAATGAGCAGTTCTTC
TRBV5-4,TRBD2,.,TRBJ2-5,CASSFRLAGTQETQYF,TGTGCCAGCAGCTTTCGACTAGCGGGAACCCAAGAGACCCAGTACTTC
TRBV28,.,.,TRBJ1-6,CASSLRGRNNSPLHF,TGTGCCAGCAGTCTCAGGGGCCGGAATAATTCACCCCTCCACTTT
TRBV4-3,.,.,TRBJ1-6,CASSQRPSTGRVAYNSPLHF,TGCGCCAGCAGTCAACGGCCGAGTACAGGCAGGGTCGCCTATAATTCACCCCTCCACTTT
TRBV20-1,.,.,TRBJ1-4,CSAPLDEKLFF,TGCAGTGCCCCCCTTGATGAAAAACTGTTTTTT